The rows below give T cell receptor beta chains drawn from one sample of a study of blood T cell repertoires in COVID-19. Generated by immunoSEQ multiplex PCR, the TCRdb table keeps only in-frame clones and is missing some. Here the sample spans around 400,000 clones, 91% being singletons. The sample taken for sequencing was PBMCs or T cells enriched from blood (not recorded which). The receptors here all came from a middle-aged woman who had been exposed to COVID-19. Both conserved end residues are part of each CDR3. The D gene is left open where the match is weak. Size is stated for part of the rows, as once, few or many counts, or as a class when the clone is expanded.

J gene,V gene,D gene,clone size,CDR3 DNA,CDR3 protein
TRBJ1-2,TRBV3-1/TRBV3-2,NA,NA,TGTGCCAGCAGCCAAGTTGGGGGCGTGGATGGCTACACCTTC,CASSQVGGVDGYTF
TRBJ1-3,TRBV9,NA,NA,TGTGCCAGCACCACCACAGGGCCTGGAAACACCATATATTTT,CASTTTGPGNTIYF
TRBJ2-2,TRBV7-2,NA,NA,TGTGCCAGCAGCTTAGTACAGCCGAACACCGGGGAGCTGTTTTTT,CASSLVQPNTGELFF
TRBJ2-7,TRBV19,TRBD1,NA,TGTGCCAGTAGTGATGGGACAGGACGCCGTGCCTACGAGCAGTACTTC,CASSDGTGRRAYEQYF
TRBJ1-5,TRBV2,TRBD1,once,TGTGCCAGCAGGCCGGACAGGGGGAGTCAGCCCCAGCATTTT,CASRPDRGSQPQHF
TRBJ1-5,TRBV7-2,NA,NA,TGTGCCAGCAGCGTGCAGGGCAATCAGCCCCAGCATTTT,CASSVQGNQPQHF
TRBJ1-1,TRBV10-2,NA,once,TGCGCCAGCAGAAGGGGCCCGAACACTGAAGCTTTCTTT,CASRRGPNTEAFF
TRBJ2-3,TRBV7-2,TRBD2,NA,TGTGCCAGCAGCTCAATAGCGGGACGCACAGATACGCAGTATTTT,CASSSIAGRTDTQYF
TRBJ2-7,TRBV6-5,TRBD2,NA,TGTGCCAGCACCGTAAAACTAGCGGGGCTGCGGGAGCAGTACTTC,CASTVKLAGLREQYF
TRBJ1-1,TRBV11-2,NA,NA,TGTGCCAGCAGCCTACGCACGGGTGAAGCTTTCTTT,CASSLRTGEAFF
TRBJ1-2,TRBV3-1/TRBV3-2,TRBD1,NA,TGTGCCAGCAGCCAAGATTCGAAAGTCCGGGACAGGGTCTATGGCTACACCTTC,CASSQDSKVRDRVYGYTF
TRBJ2-3,TRBV30,NA,once,TGTGCCTGGAGGCCCCGGGTCTACCAAATCGTGGATTTT,CAWRPRVYQIVDF
TRBJ2-1,TRBV5-1,TRBD2,NA,TGCGCCAGCAGCCCCCCAGCGGGAGACAATGAGCAGTTCTTC,CASSPPAGDNEQFF
TRBJ2-7,TRBV14,NA,NA,TGTGCCAGCAGCCACTTTTCGGTCTGGGAGCAGTACTTC,CASSHFSVWEQYF
TRBJ1-1,TRBV5-1,NA,NA,TGCGCCAGCCGGGGTTTAATGAACACTGAAGCTTTCTTT,CASRGLMNTEAFF
TRBJ2-5,TRBV6-5,TRBD1,NA,TGTGCCAGCAGCGATCTCAGGGGGCTGGTTGAGACCCAGTACTTC,CASSDLRGLVETQYF
TRBJ1-1,TRBV5-4,NA,NA,TGTGCCAGCAGCTTAGGGGGAGTAGGCACTGAAGCTTTCTTT,CASSLGGVGTEAFF
TRBJ2-7,TRBV5-6,NA,NA,TGTGCCAGCAGCCTGACAGGAATCTACGAGCAGTACTTC,CASSLTGIYEQYF
TRBJ2-2,TRBV19,TRBD2,NA,TGTGCCAGTCGCTCCTGGCGGGAGATCTCCGGGGAGCTGTTTTTT,CASRSWREISGELFF
TRBJ2-5,TRBV19,TRBD1,NA,TGTGCCACCGAAGGGACAGGTTCGGAGACCCAGTACTTC,CATEGTGSETQYF
TRBJ1-3,TRBV19,NA,NA,TGTGCCAGTAAGCCTACAGAGTCTGGAAACACCATATATTTT,CASKPTESGNTIYF
TRBJ2-1,TRBV5-4,NA,NA,TGTGCCAGCCGCTTGGGAGGGGGATCGTCCTACAATGAGCAGTTCTTC,CASRLGGGSSYNEQFF
TRBJ2-1,TRBV13,NA,NA,TGTGCCAGCAGCCTTAGCAGACTCTCCTACAATGAGCAGTTCTTC,CASSLSRLSYNEQFF
TRBJ1-2,TRBV5-1,NA,NA,TGCGCCAGCAGCTTGGGGCAGGGTGTATTTGACTATGGCTACACCTTC,CASSLGQGVFDYGYTF
TRBJ2-1,TRBV2,TRBD2,once,TGTGCCAGCAGTGAAACTAGCGATCCTTACAATGAGCAGTTCTTC,CASSETSDPYNEQFF
TRBJ2-7,TRBV7-9,TRBD1,once,TGTGCCAGCAGCTACGGACAGGGGGTTTACTTC,CASSYGQGVYF
TRBJ2-1,TRBV6-1,TRBD2,few,TGTGCCAGCAGTGAAGCGGGAGCGGGAGGCTACAATGAGCAGTTCTTC,CASSEAGAGGYNEQFF
TRBJ2-7,TRBV10-2,TRBD2,NA,TGCGCCAGCAGTGGGGAGCGGGGGGCCAAGTACTTC,CASSGERGAKYF
TRBJ1-2,TRBV11-1,NA,NA,TGTGCCAGCAGCTTCTCAGGGTCCTATGGCTACACCTTC,CASSFSGSYGYTF
TRBJ1-2,TRBV15,NA,NA,TGTGCCACCAGCAGAGCAAGGGGCCTAAATGCAGCATATGGCTACACCTTC,CATSRARGLNAAYGYTF
TRBJ1-1,TRBV19,NA,NA,TGTGCCAGTTTAGACACCCCGAACACTGAAGCTTTCTTT,CASLDTPNTEAFF
TRBJ2-7,TRBV7-6,NA,NA,TGTGCCAGCAGTCCAGGGGTCCACGAGCAGTACTTC,CASSPGVHEQYF
TRBJ1-2,TRBV11-2,NA,once,TGTGCCAGCAGCCCAGGTACTGCTAACTATGGCTACACCTTC,CASSPGTANYGYTF
TRBJ1-1,TRBV27,NA,NA,TGTGCCAGCAGTGCCATACAGGGTGGCACTGAAGCTTTCTTT,CASSAIQGGTEAFF
TRBJ2-2,TRBV7-3,NA,NA,TGTGCCAGCAGCTCCCCTGGGACAGGGGAGCTGTTTTTT,CASSSPGTGELFF
TRBJ2-3,TRBV11-3,NA,NA,TGTGCCAGCAGCTTAGATCTATCAGGGTTACCAGATACGCAGTATTTT,CASSLDLSGLPDTQYF
TRBJ1-1,TRBV27,NA,NA,TGTGCCAGCAGTTACGGGATTAACACTGAAGCTTTCTTT,CASSYGINTEAFF
TRBJ1-2,TRBV5-6,TRBD1,few,TGTGCCAGCGGCCTCACAGGGGACTATGGCTACACCTTC,CASGLTGDYGYTF
TRBJ1-5,TRBV10-2,NA,few,TGCGCCAGCAGTGATACTCGGTCGGGCAATCAGCCCCAGCATTTT,CASSDTRSGNQPQHF
TRBJ1-5,TRBV18,NA,NA,TGTGCCAGCTCACCACCCGGGGAGGGGCCCCAGCATTTT,CASSPPGEGPQHF
TRBJ1-4,TRBV10-2,NA,NA,TGCGCCAGCAGTGAGTTTCCGGTCGAAAAACTGTTTTTT,CASSEFPVEKLFF
TRBJ2-5,TRBV10-1,TRBD2,NA,TGCGCCAGCAGTGACGCGGGAGTAGGGGAGACCCAGTACTTC,CASSDAGVGETQYF
TRBJ1-2,TRBV29-1,TRBD1,NA,TGCAGCGTTGGGGGAAGGACAGGGGGCGCCTATGGCTACACCTTC,CSVGGRTGGAYGYTF
TRBJ2-7,TRBV30,TRBD2,NA,TGTGCCTGGAGCAGCCCCGGACTAGCCGTTCGGGAGCAGTACTTC,CAWSSPGLAVREQYF
TRBJ2-5,TRBV5-4,TRBD2,NA,TGTGCCAGCAGCTTGGAGGGTAGCGGGAAGACCCAGTACTTC,CASSLEGSGKTQYF